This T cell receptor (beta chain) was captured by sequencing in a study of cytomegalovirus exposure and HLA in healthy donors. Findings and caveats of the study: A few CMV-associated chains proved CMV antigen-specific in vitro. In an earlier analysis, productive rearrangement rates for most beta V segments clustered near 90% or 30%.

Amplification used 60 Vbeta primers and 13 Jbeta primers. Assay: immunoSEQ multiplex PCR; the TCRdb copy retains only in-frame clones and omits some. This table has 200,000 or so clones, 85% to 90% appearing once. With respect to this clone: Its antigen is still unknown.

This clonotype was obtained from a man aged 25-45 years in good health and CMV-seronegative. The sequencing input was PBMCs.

CDR3 residues: CASRTGNGYTF. CDR3 DNA: TGTGCCAGCAGAACAGGGAATGGCTACACCTTC. This chain uses TRBV6-5 with TRBJ1-2, with D perhaps matching TRBD1 (6 bases). V was clipped by 6 bases and J by 6 bases, with 8 bases between them. Germline assignment: CDR1 MNHEY and CDR2 SVGAGI. CDR3 length equals 11 residues.